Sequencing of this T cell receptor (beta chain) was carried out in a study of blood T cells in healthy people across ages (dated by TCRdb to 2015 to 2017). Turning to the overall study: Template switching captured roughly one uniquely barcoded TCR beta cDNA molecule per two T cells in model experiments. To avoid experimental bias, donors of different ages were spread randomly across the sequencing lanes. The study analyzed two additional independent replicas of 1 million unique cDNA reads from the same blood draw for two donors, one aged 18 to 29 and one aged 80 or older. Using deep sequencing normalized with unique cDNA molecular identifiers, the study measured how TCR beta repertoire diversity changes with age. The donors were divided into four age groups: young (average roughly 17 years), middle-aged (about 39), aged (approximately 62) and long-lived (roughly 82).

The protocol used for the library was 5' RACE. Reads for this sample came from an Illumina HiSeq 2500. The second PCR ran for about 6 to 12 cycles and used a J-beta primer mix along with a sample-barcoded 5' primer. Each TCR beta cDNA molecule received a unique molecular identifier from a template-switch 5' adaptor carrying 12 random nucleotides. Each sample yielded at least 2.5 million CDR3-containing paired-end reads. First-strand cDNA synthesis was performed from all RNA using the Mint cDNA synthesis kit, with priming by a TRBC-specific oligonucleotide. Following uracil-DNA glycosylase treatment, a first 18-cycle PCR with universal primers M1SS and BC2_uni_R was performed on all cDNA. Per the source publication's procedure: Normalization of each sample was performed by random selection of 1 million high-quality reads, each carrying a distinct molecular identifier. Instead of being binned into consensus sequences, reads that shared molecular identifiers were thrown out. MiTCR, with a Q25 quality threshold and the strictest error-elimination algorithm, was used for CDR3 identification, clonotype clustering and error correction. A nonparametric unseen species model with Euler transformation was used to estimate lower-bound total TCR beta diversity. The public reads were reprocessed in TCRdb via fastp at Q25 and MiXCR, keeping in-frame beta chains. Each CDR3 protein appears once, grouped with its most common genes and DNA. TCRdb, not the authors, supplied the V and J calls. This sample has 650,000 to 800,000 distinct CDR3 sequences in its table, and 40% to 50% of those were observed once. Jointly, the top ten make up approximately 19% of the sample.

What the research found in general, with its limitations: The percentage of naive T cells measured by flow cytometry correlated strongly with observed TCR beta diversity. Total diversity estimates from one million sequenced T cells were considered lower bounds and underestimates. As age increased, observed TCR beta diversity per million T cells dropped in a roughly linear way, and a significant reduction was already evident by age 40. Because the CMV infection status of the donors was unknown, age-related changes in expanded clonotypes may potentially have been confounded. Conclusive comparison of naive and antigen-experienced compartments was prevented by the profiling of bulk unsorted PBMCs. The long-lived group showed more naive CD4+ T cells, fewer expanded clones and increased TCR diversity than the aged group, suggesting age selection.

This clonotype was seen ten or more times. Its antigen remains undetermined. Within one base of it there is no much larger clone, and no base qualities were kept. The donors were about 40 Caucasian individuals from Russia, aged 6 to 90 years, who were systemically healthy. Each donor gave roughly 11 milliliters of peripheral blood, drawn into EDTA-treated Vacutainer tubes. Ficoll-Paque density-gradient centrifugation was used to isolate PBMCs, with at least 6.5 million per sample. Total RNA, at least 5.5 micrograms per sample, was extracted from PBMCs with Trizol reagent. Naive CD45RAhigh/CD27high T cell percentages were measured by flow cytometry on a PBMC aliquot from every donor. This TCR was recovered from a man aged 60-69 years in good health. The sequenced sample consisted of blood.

The CDR3 loop reads CSAIVQGAGGYTF. The nucleotides are TGCAGTGCTATAGTCCAGGGGGCAGGTGGCTACACCTTC. The chain joins TRBV20-1 to TRBJ1-2; 8 bases in the middle match TRBD1. Including cysteine and phenylalanine, the CDR3 has 13 amino acids. Only the CDR3 region is kept as DNA, spanning 39 bases read in frame from base 1. The germline V gene (reference sequence) specifies DFQATT as CDR1 and SNEGSKA as CDR2. Germline trimming: 4 bases from V, 7 bases from J; junction bases outside gene matches: 8.